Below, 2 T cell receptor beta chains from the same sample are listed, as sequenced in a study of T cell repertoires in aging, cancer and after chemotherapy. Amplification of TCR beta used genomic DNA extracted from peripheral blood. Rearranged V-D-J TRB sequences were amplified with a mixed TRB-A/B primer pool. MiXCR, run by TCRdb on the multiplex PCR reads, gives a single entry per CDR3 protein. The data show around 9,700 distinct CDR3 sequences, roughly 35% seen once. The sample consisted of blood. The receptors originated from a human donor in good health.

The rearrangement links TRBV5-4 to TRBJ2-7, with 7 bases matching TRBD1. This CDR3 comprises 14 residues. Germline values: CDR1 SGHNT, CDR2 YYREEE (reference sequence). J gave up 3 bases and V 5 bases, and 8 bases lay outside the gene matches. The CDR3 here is CASRPGQDRYEQYF. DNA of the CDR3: TGTGCCAGCAGACCCGGACAGGACCGCTACGAGCAGTACTTC. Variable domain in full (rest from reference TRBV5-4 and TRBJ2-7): ETGVTQSPTHLIKTRGQQVTLRCSSQSGHNTVSWYQQALGQGPQFIFQYYREEENGRGNFPPRFSGLQFPNYSSELNVNALELDDSALYLCASRPGQDRYEQYFGPGTRLTVT.

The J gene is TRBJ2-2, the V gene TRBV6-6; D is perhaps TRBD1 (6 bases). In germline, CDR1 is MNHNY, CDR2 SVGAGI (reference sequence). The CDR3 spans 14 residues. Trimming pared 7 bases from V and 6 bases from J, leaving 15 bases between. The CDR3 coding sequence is TGTGCCAGCACCGTAACCCAGGGGCCCGGGGAGCTGTTTTTT. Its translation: CASTVTQGPGELFF.